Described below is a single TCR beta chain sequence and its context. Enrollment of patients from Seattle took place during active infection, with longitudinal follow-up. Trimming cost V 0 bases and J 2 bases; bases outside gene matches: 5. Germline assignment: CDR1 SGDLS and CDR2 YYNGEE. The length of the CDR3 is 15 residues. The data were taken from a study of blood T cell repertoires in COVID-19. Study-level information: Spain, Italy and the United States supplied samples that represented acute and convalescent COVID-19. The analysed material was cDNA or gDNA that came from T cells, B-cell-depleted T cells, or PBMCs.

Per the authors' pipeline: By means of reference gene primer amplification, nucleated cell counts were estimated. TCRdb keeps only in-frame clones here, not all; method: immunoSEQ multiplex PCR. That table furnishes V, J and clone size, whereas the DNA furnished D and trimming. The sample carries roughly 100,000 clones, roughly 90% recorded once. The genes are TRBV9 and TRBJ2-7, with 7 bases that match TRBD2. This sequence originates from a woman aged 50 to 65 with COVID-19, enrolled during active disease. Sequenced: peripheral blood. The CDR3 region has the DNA TGTGCCAGCAGCGTAGGGGGAGGGGTGGCCTACGAGCAGTACTTC. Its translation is CASSVGGGVAYEQYF.